Listed here is a single T cell receptor (beta chain). This clonotype was seen at least ten times. It has no known antigen specificity. Base qualities are not provided; no much larger clone lies one nucleotide away. These data belong to a study of spatial heterogeneity in lung cancer (dated by TCRdb to between 2017 and 2020). Describing the broader study: Donors were 65 to 85 patients with early-stage, untreated non-small cell lung cancer from the lung TRACERx cohort. Follow-up PBMC samples were sequenced whenever the samples were available, and the median time to follow-up was approximately 24 months after resection. In non-small cell lung cancer, the study quantitatively compared TCR alpha and beta repertoires across several tumor regions, matched nontumor lung, and blood. Beta-chain transcripts were consistently detected in greater numbers than alpha-chain transcripts, which likely reflects a higher abundance of beta-chain transcripts. Nonsynonymous mutation counts, determined by whole-exome sequencing of tumor tissue, were related to features of the TCR repertoire. At surgery, both alpha and beta chains were TCR-sequenced in about 200 tumor regions, about 64 matched nontumor lung samples and a few dozen PBMC samples. In the raw uncorrected reads, each unique combination of TCR and UMI appeared more than ten times on average. Paper-wide results and their limitations: Comparisons of baseline and follow-up blood repertoires included only 14 patients. Confirming at a functional level the hypothesis that regional TCRs recognize regional mutations was considered to require additional single-cell paired TCR alpha and beta sequencing. Ubiquitous expanded tumor TCRs showed up in blood more often at tumor resection than at routine follow-up.

Per the publication, the time point label means: blood at routine non-recurrence follow-up after resection. TCR sequencing used whole RNA extracted from tumor and nontumor lung tissue, or from cryopreserved PBMC samples, without cell sorting. A patient was chosen for TCR sequencing only when enough RNA was available from at least two tumor regions. Cut back by 1 base and 13 bases, the V and J ends lie 14 bases apart. The germline V gene encodes CDR1 SGHTA and CDR2 FQGNSA. The CDR3 starts with the cysteine, ends with the phenylalanine, and has 13 residues. The DNA shown is the 39-base CDR3, in frame from base 1. Library creation used 5' RACE. The sequencer listed for this sample is NextSeq 500. In the TCR library protocol, a unique molecular identifier was attached to each TCR cDNA molecule so that PCR and sequencing errors could be corrected. The paper's data handling went like this. Decombinator tools were used for TCR identification, UMI-based error correction and CDR3 extraction. TCRs above a frequency of 2 per 1,000, corresponding to the top 1% of the tumor frequency distribution, were defined as expanded. Rényi diversity was computed with the R vegan package after subsampling each repertoire 100 times to 5,000 TCRs. CDR3 similarity networks were built from amino acid triplet string-kernel similarity, connecting CDR3s with pairwise similarity above 0.82. TCRdb applied fastp at Q25 and MiXCR to the public reads, then kept only in-frame beta chains. Every CDR3 protein is listed once, alongside the most common genes and DNA of its rows. The V and J calls were not made by the authors but by TCRdb's processing. The sample profile shows under 75,000 distinct CDR3 sequences; 7.5% to 10% of them were found once. The ten largest clones add up to less than 2% of the sample.

The specimen was PBMCs, collected at follow-up. The rearranged segments are TRBV7-2 and TRBJ2-1; 5 matching bases give a weak D call of TRBD2. This clonotype was obtained from a female donor with early-stage non-small cell lung cancer. CDR3 loop: CASSLGWSGIQFF. The DNA is as follows: TGTGCCAGCAGCTTAGGTTGGAGCGGCATACAGTTCTTC.